The clone carrying this T cell receptor (beta chain) was recorded only once. Antigen unknown. Those who donated, Caucasian adults without exception, all lived in Nashville, Tennessee. Clones were read by immunoSEQ multiplex PCR, and TCRdb kept only the in-frame ones, dropping some. The repertoire holds about 490,000 clones, with around three quarters as singletons. CDR1 LNHDA and CDR2 SQIVND come from the germline V gene (reference sequence). The CDR3 spans 13 residues. Trimming cost V 5 bases and J 8 bases, with 15 bases left between them. The record originates from a study of shared clonotypes between healthy human individuals. Study results and limitations: Clonotype sharing among donors likely depends on sequencing depth. It was the few donors that limited the genetic and exposure-history diversity represented.

Sequencing input: PBMCs. This chain connects TRBV19 to TRBJ1-1, with D unresolved. The TCR comes from a woman in her 40s in good health. Some clones in this sample may be carry-over from other donors' samples. Written as DNA, the CDR3 is TGTGCCAGTAGTGCCCCCCCAGGATCCGAAGCTTTCTTT. It is translated as CASSAPPGSEAFF. The variable domain in full, with the rest retrieved from reference TRBV19 and TRBJ1-1, is DGGITQSPKYLFRKEGQNVTLSCEQNLNHDAMYWYRQDPGQGLRLIYYSQIVNDFQKGDIAEGYSVSREKKESFPLTVTSAQKNPTAFYLCASSAPPGSEAFFGQGTRLTVV.